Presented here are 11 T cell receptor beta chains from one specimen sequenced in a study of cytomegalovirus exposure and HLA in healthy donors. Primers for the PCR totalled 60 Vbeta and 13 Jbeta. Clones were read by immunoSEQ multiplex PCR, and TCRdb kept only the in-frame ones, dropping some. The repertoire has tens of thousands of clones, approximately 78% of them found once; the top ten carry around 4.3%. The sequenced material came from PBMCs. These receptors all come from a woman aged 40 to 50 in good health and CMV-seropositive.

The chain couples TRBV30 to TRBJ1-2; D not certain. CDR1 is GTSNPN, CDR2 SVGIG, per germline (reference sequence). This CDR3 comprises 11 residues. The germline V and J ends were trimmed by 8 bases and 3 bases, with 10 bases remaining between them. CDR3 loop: CALTGDYGYTF. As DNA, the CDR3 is TGTGCCCTGACGGGTGACTATGGCTACACCTTC.

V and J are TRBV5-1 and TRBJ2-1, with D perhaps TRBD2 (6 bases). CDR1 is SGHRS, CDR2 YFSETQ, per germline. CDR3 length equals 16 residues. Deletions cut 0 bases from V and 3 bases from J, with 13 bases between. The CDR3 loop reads CASSLAGGRNYNEQFF. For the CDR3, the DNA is TGCGCCAGCAGCTTGGCCGGAGGGCGGAACTACAATGAGCAGTTCTTC.

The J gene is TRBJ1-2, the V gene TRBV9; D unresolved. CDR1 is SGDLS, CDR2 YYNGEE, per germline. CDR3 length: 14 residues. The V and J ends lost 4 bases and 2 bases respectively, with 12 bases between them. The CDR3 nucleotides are TGTGCCAGCAGCCTATGGGGAGCGAACTATGGCTACACCTTC. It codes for CASSLWGANYGYTF. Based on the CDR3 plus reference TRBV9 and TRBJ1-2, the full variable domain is DSGVTQTPKHLITATGQRVTLRCSPRSGDLSVYWYQQSLDQGLQFLIQYYNGEERAKGNILERFSAQQFPDLHSELNLSSLELGDSALYFCASSLWGANYGYTFGSGTRLTVV.

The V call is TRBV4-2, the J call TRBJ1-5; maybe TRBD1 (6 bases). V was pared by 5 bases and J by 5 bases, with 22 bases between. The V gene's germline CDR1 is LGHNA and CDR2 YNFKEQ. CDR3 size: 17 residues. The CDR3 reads CASSSNTGTKVHQPQHF. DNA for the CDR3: TGTGCCAGCAGCTCCAATACCGGGACAAAGGTCCATCAGCCCCAGCATTTT.

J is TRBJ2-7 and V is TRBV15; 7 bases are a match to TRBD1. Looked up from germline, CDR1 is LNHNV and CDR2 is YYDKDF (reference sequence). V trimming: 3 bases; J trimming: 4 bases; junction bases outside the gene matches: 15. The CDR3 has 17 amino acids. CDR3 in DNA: TGTGCCACCAGCAGCCGTCCCCCTCCGGGACAGAATTACGAGCAGTACTTC. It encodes CATSSRPPPGQNYEQYF.

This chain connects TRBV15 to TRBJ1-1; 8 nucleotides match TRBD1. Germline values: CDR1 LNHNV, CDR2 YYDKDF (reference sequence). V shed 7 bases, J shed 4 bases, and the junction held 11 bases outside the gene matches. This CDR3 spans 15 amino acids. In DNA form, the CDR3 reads TGTGCCACCAACAGGGACAGGTCCTATAGCACTGAAGCTTTCTTT. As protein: CATNRDRSYSTEAFF. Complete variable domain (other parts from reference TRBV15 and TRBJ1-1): DAMVIQNPRYQVTQFGKPVTLSCSQTLNHNVMYWYQQKSSQAPKLLFHYYDKDFNNEADTPDNFQSRRPNTSFCFLDIRSPGLGDTAMYLCATNRDRSYSTEAFFGQGTRLTVV.

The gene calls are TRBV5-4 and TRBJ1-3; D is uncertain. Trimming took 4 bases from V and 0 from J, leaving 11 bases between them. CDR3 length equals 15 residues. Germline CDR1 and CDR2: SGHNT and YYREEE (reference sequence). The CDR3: CASSKGLLSGNTIYF. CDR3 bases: TGTGCCAGCAGCAAAGGACTGCTCTCTGGAAACACCATATATTTT.

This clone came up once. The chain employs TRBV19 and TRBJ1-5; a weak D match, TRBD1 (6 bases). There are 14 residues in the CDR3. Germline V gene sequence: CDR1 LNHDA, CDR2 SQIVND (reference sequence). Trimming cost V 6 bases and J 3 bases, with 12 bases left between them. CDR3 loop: CASRPRGPNQPQHF. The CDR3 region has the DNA TGTGCCAGTAGACCCAGGGGCCCCAATCAGCCCCAGCATTTT.

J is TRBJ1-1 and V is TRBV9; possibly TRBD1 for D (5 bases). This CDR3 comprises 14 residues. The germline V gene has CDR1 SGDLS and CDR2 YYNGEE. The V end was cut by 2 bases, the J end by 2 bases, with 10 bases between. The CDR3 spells CASSVMGGNTEAFF. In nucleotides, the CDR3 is TGTGCCAGCAGCGTCATGGGGGGTAACACTGAAGCTTTCTTT.

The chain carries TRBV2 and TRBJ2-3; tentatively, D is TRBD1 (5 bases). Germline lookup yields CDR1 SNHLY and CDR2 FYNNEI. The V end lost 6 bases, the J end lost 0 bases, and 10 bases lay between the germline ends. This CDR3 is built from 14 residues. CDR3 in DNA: TGTGCCAGCAGGCTAAGACAGAGCACAGATACGCAGTATTTT. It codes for CASRLRQSTDTQYF.

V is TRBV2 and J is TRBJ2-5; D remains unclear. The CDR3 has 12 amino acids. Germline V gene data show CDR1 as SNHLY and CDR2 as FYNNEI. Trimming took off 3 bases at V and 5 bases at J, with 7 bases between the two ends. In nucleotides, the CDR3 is TGTGCCAGCAGTGACGTCGGGGAGACCCAGTACTTC. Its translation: CASSDVGETQYF.